This T cell receptor beta chain is drawn from a study of beta chain features in type 1 diabetes. For the study at large: Patients did not differ from healthy donors in age, gender or cell yield.

About this clone: Its antigen remains unknown.

Findings and caveats of the study: VDJ junctions from type 1 diabetes patients carried fewer insertions and larger deletions. Patients with Type 1 diabetes showed moderately but significantly shorter TCRB CDR3s in all four CD4+ subsets.

Expressed TCRB transcripts were sequenced, since all the RNA that had been isolated was reverse transcribed. Repertoires were generated with immunoSEQ multiplex PCR, while TCRdb's copy carries only in-frame clones and drops some. Of 280,000 or so clones in the sample, about 15% were seen once. The CDR3 loop spans 15 amino acids. CDR1 and CDR2 from the germline V gene are SGDLS and YYNGEE. Trimming pared 0 bases from V and 4 bases from J, leaving 10 bases between. The clonotype comes from a young man with type 1 diabetes. The chain employs TRBV9 and TRBJ2-2; D might be TRBD2 (6 bases). Sequencing used naive CD4+ T cells from blood. The CDR3 DNA reads as TGTGCCAGCAGCGTAGCTAGCGCCCGCACCGGGGAGCTGTTTTTT. Its protein is CASSVASARTGELFF.